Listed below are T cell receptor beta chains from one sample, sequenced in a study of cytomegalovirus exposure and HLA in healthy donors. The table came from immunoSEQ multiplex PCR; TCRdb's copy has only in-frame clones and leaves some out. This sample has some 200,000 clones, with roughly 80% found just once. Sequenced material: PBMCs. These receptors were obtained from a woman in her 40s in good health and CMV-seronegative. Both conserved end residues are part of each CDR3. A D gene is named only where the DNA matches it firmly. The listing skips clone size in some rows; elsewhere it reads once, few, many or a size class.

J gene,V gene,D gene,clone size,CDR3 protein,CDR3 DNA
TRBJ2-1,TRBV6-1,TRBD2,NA,CASSNGLAGVNEQFF,TGTGCCAGCAGTAACGGACTAGCGGGAGTCAATGAGCAGTTCTTC
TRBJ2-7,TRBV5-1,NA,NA,CASSLVMSGGHGTYEQYF,TGCGCCAGCAGCTTGGTTATGTCGGGGGGCCATGGAACTTACGAGCAGTACTTC
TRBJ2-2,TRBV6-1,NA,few,CASTLLQDTGELFF,TGTGCCAGCACTCTATTACAGGACACCGGGGAGCTGTTTTTT
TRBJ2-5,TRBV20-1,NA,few,CSARDRRTQYF,TGCAGTGCTAGAGACCGGAGGACCCAGTACTTC
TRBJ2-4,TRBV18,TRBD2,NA,CASSTGTSGVFNIQYF,TGTGCCAGCTCAACCGGGACTAGCGGGGTCTTCAACATTCAGTACTTC
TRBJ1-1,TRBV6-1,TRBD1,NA,CASRLGTGDSTEAFF,TGTGCCAGCAGGCTCGGGACAGGGGATTCCACTGAAGCTTTCTTT
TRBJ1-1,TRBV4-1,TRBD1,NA,CASSLRDRRFMNTEAFF,TGCGCCAGCAGCCTCCGGGACAGAAGGTTCATGAACACTGAAGCTTTCTTT
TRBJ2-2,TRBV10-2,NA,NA,CASTGRKEGGELFF,TGCGCCAGCACTGGCCGGAAGGAGGGCGGGGAGCTGTTTTTT
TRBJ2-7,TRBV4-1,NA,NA,CASSQLSGPGMDYEQYF,TGCGCCAGCAGCCAATTGAGTGGGCCGGGAATGGACTACGAGCAGTACTTC
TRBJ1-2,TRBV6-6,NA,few,CASSYYGEYYGYTF,TGTGCCAGCAGTTACTACGGGGAGTACTATGGCTACACCTTC